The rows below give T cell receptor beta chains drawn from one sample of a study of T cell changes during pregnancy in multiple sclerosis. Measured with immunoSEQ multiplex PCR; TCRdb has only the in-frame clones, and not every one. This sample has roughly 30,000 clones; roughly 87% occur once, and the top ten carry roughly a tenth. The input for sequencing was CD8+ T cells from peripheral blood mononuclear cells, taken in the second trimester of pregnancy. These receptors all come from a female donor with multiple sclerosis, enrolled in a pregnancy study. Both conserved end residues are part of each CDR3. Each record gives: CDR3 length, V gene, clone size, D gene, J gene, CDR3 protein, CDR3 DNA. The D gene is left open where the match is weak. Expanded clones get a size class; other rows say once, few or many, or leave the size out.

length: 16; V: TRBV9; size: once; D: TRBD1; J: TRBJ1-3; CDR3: CASSVTGQGSGNTIYF; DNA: TGTGCCAGCAGCGTAACTGGACAGGGCTCTGGAAACACCATATATTTT
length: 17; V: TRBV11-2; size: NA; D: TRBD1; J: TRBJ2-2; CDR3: CASSFPWGTGNTGELFF; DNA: TGTGCCAGCAGCTTCCCTTGGGGGACAGGGAACACCGGGGAGCTGTTTTTT
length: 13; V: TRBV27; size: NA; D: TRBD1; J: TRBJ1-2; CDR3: CASGPGQYYGYTF; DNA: TGTGCCAGCGGTCCGGGACAGTACTATGGCTACACCTTC
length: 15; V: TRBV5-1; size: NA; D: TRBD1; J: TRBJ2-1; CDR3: CASSVRQGRQNEQFF; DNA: TGCGCCAGCAGCGTCCGACAGGGGAGGCAAAATGAGCAGTTCTTC
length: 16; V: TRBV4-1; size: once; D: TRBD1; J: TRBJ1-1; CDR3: CASSQGETGIDTEAFF; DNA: TGCGCCAGCAGCCAAGGGGAGACAGGGATAGACACTGAAGCTTTCTTT
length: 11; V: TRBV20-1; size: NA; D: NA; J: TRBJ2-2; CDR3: CSAEGSGELFF; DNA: TGCAGTGCCGAGGGATCCGGGGAGCTGTTTTTT
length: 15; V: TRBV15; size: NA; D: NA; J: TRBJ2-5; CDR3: CATSRVVGARETQYF; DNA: TGTGCCACCAGCAGAGTGGTGGGGGCACGAGAGACCCAGTACTTC
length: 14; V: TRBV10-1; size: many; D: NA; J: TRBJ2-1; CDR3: CASSGPSTYGEQFF; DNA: TGCGCCAGCAGCGGTCCTTCTACGTACGGTGAGCAGTTCTTC
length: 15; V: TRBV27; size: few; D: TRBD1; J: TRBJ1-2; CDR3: CASSLSLGTGNGYTF; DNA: TGTGCCAGCAGTTTATCGCTTGGGACAGGGAATGGCTACACCTTC
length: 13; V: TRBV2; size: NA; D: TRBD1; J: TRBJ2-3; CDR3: CASSGQGTDTQYF; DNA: TGTGCCAGCAGTGGACAGGGAACAGATACGCAGTATTTT
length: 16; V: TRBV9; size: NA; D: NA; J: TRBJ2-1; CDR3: CASSVSRERLEGEQFF; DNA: TGTGCCAGCAGCGTTTCACGGGAACGGCTCGAAGGTGAGCAGTTCTTC
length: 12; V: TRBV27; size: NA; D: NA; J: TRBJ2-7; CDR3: CATSGTLNEQYF; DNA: TGTGCCACGTCCGGGACTCTCAACGAGCAGTACTTC
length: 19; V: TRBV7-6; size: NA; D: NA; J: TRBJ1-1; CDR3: CASTPWAQGGLGAFTEAFF; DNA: TGTGCCAGCACCCCCTGGGCGCAGGGTGGGCTGGGGGCTTTCACTGAAGCTTTCTTT